One sample yielded the 20 T cell receptor beta chains listed below, sequenced in a study of cytomegalovirus exposure and HLA in healthy donors. PCR used 60 Vbeta primers and 13 Jbeta primers. Libraries were prepared by immunoSEQ multiplex PCR; TCRdb keeps only in-frame clonotypes and omits some of them. The table has under 110,000 clones, 80% to 90% seen once; the top ten hold 1.5% to 2%. The sample comprised PBMCs. These receptors were taken from a man over 45 in good health and CMV-seronegative.

V gene TRBV25-1 combines with J gene TRBJ1-4; D is unclear. There are 11 residues in the CDR3. CDR1 and CDR2 (germline): MGHDK, SYGVNS. V lost 4 bases, J lost 9 bases, and 6 bases lay in between. Here the CDR3 reads CASSVGQKLFF. The CDR3 region has the DNA TGTGCCAGCAGTGTGGGCCAAAAACTGTTTTTT.

This clone was counted a single time. The CDR3 spells CASQDRETQYF. CDR3 bases: TGTGCCAGCCAAGATAGAGAGACCCAGTACTTC. The rearrangement uses TRBV19 and TRBJ2-5; D gene uncertain. Trimming left V 9 bases short and J 4 bases short, with 9 bases between. This CDR3 has 11 residues. Germline-derived CDR1 and CDR2 are LNHDA and SQIVND (reference sequence).

The genes are TRBV19 and TRBJ1-5; TRBD1 matches at 10 bases. The length of the CDR3 is 18 residues. The J segment lost 2 bases and the V segment lost 5 bases, leaving 12 bases of the junction unmatched. Looked up from germline, CDR1 is LNHDA and CDR2 is SQIVND (reference sequence). CDR3 sequence reads: CASSLGQGWLDGNQPQHF. As DNA, the CDR3 is TGTGCCAGTAGTCTGGGACAGGGGTGGTTGGATGGCAATCAGCCCCAGCATTTT.

This clone was seen a few times. The rearrangement links TRBV18 to TRBJ1-6; 10 bases line up with TRBD1. This CDR3 comprises 15 residues. Looked up from germline, CDR1 is KGHSH and CDR2 is LQKENI. V gave up 4 bases and J gave up 5 bases; unmatched junction bases: 2. CDR3 in DNA: TGTGCCAGCTCACTAGGGACAGGGGATAATTCACCCCTCCACTTT. It is translated as CASSLGTGDNSPLHF.

The CDR3 is CASRAGTLNTEAFF. The CDR3 nucleotides are TGTGCCAGCAGGGCCGGGACACTGAACACTGAAGCTTTCTTT. The gene calls are TRBV2 and TRBJ1-1; tentatively, D is TRBD1 (6 bases). Germline CDR1 reads SNHLY; CDR2 reads FYNNEI. CDR3 length: 14 amino acids. Trimming took off 6 bases at V and 0 bases at J, with 11 bases between the two ends.

The chain combines TRBV6-1 with TRBJ2-5; 7 bases match TRBD1. V was pared by 6 bases and J by 5 bases, with 12 bases of the junction left unmatched. The germline CDR1 and CDR2 sequences are MNHNS and SASEGT. CDR3 length: 15 amino acids. The CDR3 DNA is TGTGCCAGCAGAAGTACAGGGGCCCCCAGTGAGACCCAGTACTTC. Translating it yields CASRSTGAPSETQYF.

V usage is TRBV5-1 and J usage is TRBJ1-1, with D uncertain. Germline CDR1 is SGHRS and CDR2 is YFSETQ. V was pared by 4 bases and J by 0 bases, with 10 bases between. The CDR3 totals 14 residues. In DNA, the CDR3 is TGCGCCAGCAGCCTATCCAACCTGAACACTGAAGCTTTCTTT. Translating gives CASSLSNLNTEAFF. Filled out from reference TRBV5-1 and TRBJ1-1, the complete variable domain reads KAGVTQTPRYLIKTRGQQVTLSCSPISGHRSVSWYQQTPGQGLQFLFEYFSETQRNKGNFPGRFSGRQFSNSRSEMNVSTLELGDSALYLCASSLSNLNTEAFFGQGTRLTVV.

This chain links TRBV5-4 with TRBJ1-2; D might be TRBD1 (5 bases). Germline-derived CDR1 and CDR2 are SGHNT and YYREEE (reference sequence). The CDR3 length is 14 residues. The V gene lost 10 bases and the J gene lost 4 bases, with 20 bases spanning the gap. CDR3: CAVRPAQGSYGYTF. The CDR3 DNA reads as TGTGCCGTAAGACCGGCCCAGGGTAGCTATGGCTACACCTTC.

The chain is built from TRBV7-2 and TRBJ2-2; D gene ambiguous. Germline V gene data show CDR1 as SGHTA and CDR2 as FQGNSA. The V end was cut by 8 bases, the J end by 5 bases, with 6 bases between. This CDR3 has 11 residues. CDR3 protein: CASGNTGELFF. In nucleotides, the CDR3 is TGTGCCAGCGGCAATACCGGGGAGCTGTTTTTT.

The chain couples TRBV6-6 to TRBJ2-1; 7 bases line up with TRBD1. This CDR3 region has 13 residues. The V and J ends lost 7 bases and 7 bases, in that order; junction bases with no gene match: 7. CDR1 and CDR2 from the germline V gene are MNHNY and SVGAGI (reference sequence). Here the CDR3 DNA reads TGTGCCAGCAATGACAGGGCGGAAAATGAGCAGTTCTTC. Translated, it gives CASNDRAENEQFF.

In nucleotides, the CDR3 is TGCGCCAGCAGCTCCCAGACAGGGTGGTCCCTCCACTTT. Its translation: CASSSQTGWSLHF. V usage is TRBV5-1 and J usage is TRBJ1-6, with 7 bases that match TRBD1. CDR1 and CDR2 from the germline V gene are SGHRS and YFSETQ. V shed 3 bases, J shed 14 bases, and the junction held 8 bases outside the gene matches. The CDR3 consists of 13 residues.

The chain couples TRBV5-4 to TRBJ1-1; 9 nucleotides match TRBD1. This CDR3 is built from 15 residues. J gave up 5 bases and V 2 bases, and 7 bases lay outside the gene matches. In germline, CDR1 is SGHNT, CDR2 YYREEE (reference sequence). DNA for the CDR3: TGTGCCAGCAGCTTTGGGACAGGGACCGGGACTGAAGCTTTCTTT. It is translated as CASSFGTGTGTEAFF.

V and J are TRBV6-1 and TRBJ1-5; a possible D gene is TRBD1 (6 bases). The length of the CDR3 is 14 residues. The ends were cut back, 0 bases at V and 6 bases at J, with 9 bases in the middle. Germline assignment: CDR1 MNHNS and CDR2 SASEGT. The DNA for the CDR3 is TGTGCCAGCAGTGAAGCTAGGGGGTTTCAGCCCCAGCATTTT. Amino acids: CASSEARGFQPQHF.

The CDR3 loop is CASSDGQNYGYTF. For the CDR3, the DNA is TGTGCCAGCAGTGATGGCCAGAACTATGGCTACACCTTC. The chain recombines TRBV2 with TRBJ1-2; D not resolved. From germline, CDR1 is SNHLY and CDR2 FYNNEI. V lost 3 bases to trimming and J lost 2 bases, with 7 bases between them. CDR3 length equals 13 residues.

This clone was picked up one time. The chain has TRBV6-5 and TRBJ1-2; D is unresolved. CDR3 length equals 13 residues. Germline-derived CDR1 and CDR2 are MNHEY and SVGAGI. The V end was cut by 4 bases, the J end by 4 bases, with 10 bases between. The CDR3 DNA reads as TGTGCCAGCAGTTCAGTACCGTTCTATGGCTACACCTTC. This encodes CASSSVPFYGYTF.

This chain connects TRBV12-5 to TRBJ2-5; perhaps TRBD1 as D (6 bases). The CDR3 contains 14 residues. Germline values: CDR1 LGHNT, CDR2 FRNRAP. V lost 6 bases and J lost 2, with 13 bases in between. This CDR3 is CASGLTGDQETQYF. CDR3 nucleotides: TGTGCTAGTGGGCTGACAGGTGATCAAGAGACCCAGTACTTC.

The chain joins TRBV10-3 to TRBJ1-3, with a weak D call TRBD1 (5 bases). The ends were cut back, 10 bases at V and 0 bases at J, with 19 bases in the middle. The CDR3 loop spans 16 amino acids. Germline assignment: CDR1 ENHRY and CDR2 SYGVKD. The CDR3 region is CATWVGQHGSGNTIYF. The CDR3 nucleotides read TGTGCCACTTGGGTGGGGCAGCACGGCTCTGGAAACACCATATATTTT.

J is TRBJ2-3 and V is TRBV27; a possible D gene is TRBD2 (6 bases). CDR3 length: 15 residues. V was shortened by 7 bases and J by 0 bases, with 14 bases between the two germline ends. Germline CDR1 and CDR2: MNHEY and SMNVEV (reference sequence). CDR3 nucleotides: TGTGCCAGCACCCTGTCGGGGGTGAGCACAGATACGCAGTATTTT. Its translation: CASTLSGVSTDTQYF.

The chain couples TRBV5-1 to TRBJ2-1, with 11 bases lining up with TRBD2. CDR3 length equals 16 residues. CDR1 SGHRS and CDR2 YFSETQ come from the germline V gene. The V segment lost 2 bases and the J segment 0 bases; nucleotides outside the gene matches: 1. CDR3 sequence: CASSLGTSGSYNEQFF. CDR3 nucleotide sequence: TGCGCCAGCAGCTTAGGGACTAGCGGCTCCTACAATGAGCAGTTCTTC.

The chain is built from TRBV30 and TRBJ1-2; D gene unclear. Germline CDR1 is GTSNPN and CDR2 is SVGIG (reference sequence). The CDR3 is made up of 14 amino acids. Trimming cost V 4 bases and J 4 bases, with 16 bases left between them. The CDR3 region has the DNA TGTGCCTGGAAGGTTCAAGGCGGCGCCTATGGCTACACCTTC. It encodes CAWKVQGGAYGYTF.